The 27 T cell receptor beta chains below come from one sample, sequenced in a study of T-cell reconstitution after alpha-beta-depleted transplantation in children. The authors prepared the TCRbeta library with unique molecular identifiers. TCRdb recomputed calls from the PCR reads with MiXCR, one row per CDR3 protein. The sample has some 400,000 distinct CDR3 sequences, roughly 20% seen once. The input for sequencing was PBMCs from the stem cell graft donor, taken from the stem cell graft. The receptor source for this set is a human donor who donated a stem cell graft to a child with acute myeloid leukemia.

This clonotype was counted ten times or more. CDR3 sequence reads: CASGINVAGVSDEQFF. DNA for the CDR3: TGCGCCAGCGGGATAAATGTAGCGGGAGTTTCCGATGAGCAGTTCTTC. The chain joins TRBV5-1 to TRBJ2-1; 9 nucleotides agree with TRBD2. CDR1 and CDR2 from the germline V gene are SGHRS and YFSETQ. The CDR3 loop spans 16 amino acids. V lost 7 bases to trimming and J lost 8 bases; unmatched junction nucleotides: 16. The whole variable domain, filled in from reference TRBV5-1 and TRBJ2-1, reads KAGVTQTPRYLIKTRGQQVTLSCSPISGHRSVSWYQQTPGQGLQFLFEYFSETQRNKGNFPGRFSGRQFSNSRSEMNVSTLELGDSALYLCASGINVAGVSDEQFFGPGTRLTVL.

The sample holds many counts of this clonotype. The V and J genes are TRBV12-3 or TRBV12-4 and TRBJ2-1; 7 nucleotides line up with TRBD2. The CDR3 length is 14 residues. Here the CDR3 reads CTSGGAGFYNEQFF. CDR3 coding DNA: TGTACATCGGGAGGAGCGGGATTTTACAATGAGCAGTTCTTC.

There are a few counts of this clonotype. The genes are TRBV2 and TRBJ2-3; D possibly uses TRBD1 or TRBD2 (6 bases each). V was pared by 6 bases and J by 1 base, with 14 bases between. Germline CDR1 is SNHLY and CDR2 is FYNNEI. The CDR3 contains 15 residues. CDR3 in DNA: TGTGCCAGCAGGCAACAGGGAGGAGGCACAGATACGCAGTATTTT. Translated, it gives CASRQQGGGTDTQYF.

This chain joins TRBV4-1 and TRBJ2-7, with TRBD2 matching 10 bases. In germline, CDR1 is MGHRA, CDR2 YSYEKL. The CDR3 consists of 18 residues. V lost 0 bases to trimming and J lost 2 bases; unmatched junction nucleotides: 10. The CDR3 DNA follows: TGCGCCAGCAGCCAAGACAGGCTCCTAGCGGGAGTTGCCTACGAGCAGTACTTC. Translated, it gives CASSQDRLLAGVAYEQYF.

The gene calls are TRBV20-1 and TRBJ2-3, with D possibly matching TRBD1 (6 bases). Germline CDR1 DFQATT, CDR2 SNEGSKA (reference sequence). The CDR3 spans 14 residues. V gave up 5 bases and J gave up 0 bases, with 12 bases separating them. CDR3 amino acids: CSAGRGASTDTQYF. CDR3 sequence (DNA): TGCAGTGCTGGCAGGGGTGCTAGCACAGATACGCAGTATTTT.

On this clonotype: A much larger clone is a single base away; this may be a read error. The genes are TRBV21-1 and TRBJ2-7; the DNA was not used to check the table's D call, TRBD2. TRBV21-1 is a pseudogene. The CDR3 covers 15 residues. The chain's CDR3 is CATRRTAAVLYEQYF. Written as DNA, the CDR3 is TGTGCCACCAGGCGTACCGCTGCAGTTCTCTACGAGCAGTACTTC.

This clonotype was recorded many times. The chain is built from TRBV12-3 or TRBV12-4 and TRBJ2-1; TRBD2 is a possible D gene (5 bases). The CDR3 covers 12 residues. The germline V and J ends were trimmed by 6 bases and 9 bases, with 12 bases remaining between them. CDR3 residues: CASSLPSGEQFF. Written as DNA, the CDR3 is TGTGCCAGCAGCCTCCCAAGCGGTGAGCAGTTCTTC.

This CDR3 reads CASSQEHGQVYNEQFF. In DNA form, the CDR3 reads TGTGCCAGCAGCCAAGAACACGGACAGGTCTACAATGAGCAGTTCTTC. The chain is built from TRBV14 and TRBJ2-1; 7 bases are a match to TRBD1. The J segment lost 3 bases and the V segment lost 0 bases, leaving 5 bases of the junction unmatched. Germline CDR1 is SGHDN and CDR2 is FVKESK. This CDR3 comprises 16 residues.

The chain's CDR3 is CASSLTVIGELFF. The CDR3 DNA sequence: TGTGCCAGCAGCTTAACTGTGATCGGGGAGCTGTTTTTT. The chain links TRBV12-3 or TRBV12-4 to TRBJ2-2; D gene uncertain. The V and J ends lost 6 bases and 7 bases respectively, with 12 bases between them. The CDR3 totals 13 residues.

V usage is TRBV7-2 and J usage is TRBJ1-2, with 10 positions matching TRBD1. V shed 5 bases, J shed 4 bases, and the junction held 7 bases outside the gene matches. Looked up from germline, CDR1 is SGHTA and CDR2 is FQGNSA. The length of the CDR3 is 15 residues. The CDR3 spells CASSARQGAVYGYTF. CDR3 in DNA: TGTGCCAGCAGCGCCAGACAGGGGGCAGTCTATGGCTACACCTTC.

This clonotype was found a few times. The V call is TRBV5-1, the J call TRBJ2-6; 7 bases agree with TRBD2. Germline V gene data show CDR1 as SGHRS and CDR2 as YFSETQ. V lost 4 bases to trimming and J lost 0 bases; unmatched junction nucleotides: 10. This CDR3 region has 18 residues. Written as DNA, the CDR3 is TGCGCCAGCAGCGTCTCCGGGACTATGAGCTCTGGGGCCAACGTCCTGACTTTC. Translation gives CASSVSGTMSSGANVLTF.

This clonotype has ten or more counts. The chain uses TRBV20-1 and TRBJ2-7; 7 positions match TRBD1. There are 15 residues in the CDR3. J gave up 6 bases and V 3 bases, and 14 bases lay outside the gene matches. Per the germline V gene, CDR1 is DFQATT and CDR2 is SNEGSKA (reference sequence). The CDR3 loop reads CSASPPSNDRAEQYF. CDR3 DNA: TGCAGTGCTAGCCCACCCTCTAATGACAGGGCCGAGCAGTACTTC.

This clonotype was observed a single time. The chain joins TRBV7-6 to TRBJ2-1, with 9 bases lining up with TRBD1. Per the germline V gene, CDR1 is SGHVS and CDR2 is FNYEAQ. V was clipped by 1 base and J by 7 bases; unmatched bases: 5. This CDR3 is 15 amino acids long. CDR3 in amino acids: CASSLDPGTGNEQFF. CDR3 nucleotides: TGTGCCAGCAGCTTAGACCCAGGGACAGGGAATGAGCAGTTCTTC.

The gene calls are TRBV20-1 and TRBJ1-1, with unresolved D. The germline V gene has CDR1 DFQATT and CDR2 SNEGSKA (reference sequence). This CDR3 is 12 amino acids long. Trimming stripped 5 bases from V and 5 bases from J, with 12 bases between. This CDR3 is CSAAAGWTEAFF. Written as DNA, the CDR3 is TGCAGTGCTGCTGCGGGGTGGACTGAAGCTTTCTTT.

This clonotype was seen at least ten times. CDR3 region: CSARDPRPASSYNEQFF. The CDR3 DNA follows: TGCAGTGCTAGAGACCCTCGACCGGCCAGCTCCTACAATGAGCAGTTCTTC. The gene calls are TRBV20-1 and TRBJ2-1; D not certain. The V end lost 0 bases, the J end lost 0 bases, and 15 bases lay between the germline ends. Looked up from germline, CDR1 is DFQATT and CDR2 is SNEGSKA (reference sequence). The CDR3 has 17 amino acids.

The chain carries TRBV6-5 and TRBJ2-2; 7 bases are shared with TRBD2. The V gene's germline CDR1 is MNHEY and CDR2 SVGAGI. The CDR3 consists of 17 residues. After removal of 0 bases from V and 3 bases from J, the junction contained 7 bases not matched to a gene. The CDR3, as DNA: TGTGCCAGCAGTTACTCGACGGCGGGAGTATACACCGGGGAGCTGTTTTTT. It specifies CASSYSTAGVYTGELFF.

This clonotype was observed a few times. The chain recombines TRBV25-1 with TRBJ2-7; D gene uncertain. V lost 5 bases to trimming and J lost 5 bases, with 7 bases between them. The germline gives CDR1 MGHDK, CDR2 SYGVNS. The CDR3 is 11 residues long. CDR3 sequence: CASSPAHEQYF. CDR3 bases: TGTGCCAGCAGTCCGGCCCACGAGCAGTACTTC.

This chain joins TRBV20-1 and TRBJ2-2; tentatively, D is TRBD2 (6 bases). Germline CDR1 is DFQATT and CDR2 is SNEGSKA (reference sequence). The V end lost 2 bases, the J end lost 8 bases, and 12 bases lay between the germline ends. This CDR3 has 13 residues. The CDR3 spells CSARPPGGGELFF. CDR3 bases: TGCAGTGCTAGACCCCCCGGGGGTGGGGAGCTGTTTTTT.

The chain is built from TRBV7-6 and TRBJ2-6, with TRBD1 as a possible D gene (5 bases). The CDR3 has 15 amino acids. The V gene lost 4 bases and the J gene lost 2 bases, with 9 bases spanning the gap. Looked up from germline, CDR1 is SGHVS and CDR2 is FNYEAQ. The CDR3 coding sequence is TGTGCCAGCAGCTCAGGGTACGCTGGGGCCAACGTCCTGACTTTC. Translating gives CASSSGYAGANVLTF.

This chain links TRBV12-3 or TRBV12-4 with TRBJ2-1; 9 bases agree with TRBD2. V lost 7 bases and J lost 7; bases outside the gene matches: 8. CDR3 length: 14 amino acids. This CDR3 reads CASKLLAGSNEQFF. DNA of the CDR3: TGTGCCAGCAAACTTCTAGCGGGATCTAATGAGCAGTTCTTC.

The chain employs TRBV20-1 and TRBJ1-5, with 7 nucleotides matching TRBD1. Germline assignment: CDR1 DFQATT and CDR2 SNEGSKA (reference sequence). Unmatched junction bases numbered 4, after V lost 1 base and J lost 4 bases. The CDR3 runs to 14 residues. The CDR3 sequence: CSARGGTVNQPQHF. CDR3 DNA: TGCAGTGCTAGAGGCGGGACAGTTAATCAGCCCCAGCATTTT.

This chain joins TRBV20-1 and TRBJ1-1; 8 bases agree with TRBD1. Germline CDR1 DFQATT, CDR2 SNEGSKA (reference sequence). The CDR3 totals 14 residues. V was clipped by 5 bases and J by 5 bases; unmatched bases: 10. DNA of the CDR3: TGCAGTGCTTTCCGGACAGGGAGAAGGACTGAAGCTTTCTTT. This encodes CSAFRTGRRTEAFF.

Here the CDR3 DNA reads TGTGCCAGCACTGGGACGGAAAGCTCCTACAATGAGCAGTTCTTC. Translating it yields CASTGTESSYNEQFF. The chain carries TRBV7-9 and TRBJ2-1; the D gene could be TRBD1 or TRBD2 (5 bases each). The germline V and J ends were trimmed by 7 bases and 0 bases, with 13 bases remaining between them. The CDR3 contains 15 residues. CDR1 SEHNR and CDR2 FQNEAQ come from the germline V gene (reference sequence).

This clonotype came up many times. The chain carries TRBV20-1 and TRBJ2-1; 11 positions match TRBD2. The V gene's germline CDR1 is DFQATT and CDR2 SNEGSKA (reference sequence). This CDR3 spans 12 amino acids. The V segment lost 5 bases and the J segment 15 bases; nucleotides outside the gene matches: 9. CDR3 residues: CSAPQILAGGFF. CDR3 DNA: TGCAGTGCTCCGCAAATTCTAGCGGGAGGGTTCTTC.

Only a few counts were recorded for this clonotype. The rearrangement joins TRBV7-6 to TRBJ2-7; tentatively, D is TRBD1 or TRBD2 (5 bases each). Trimming stripped 4 bases from V and 5 bases from J, with 18 bases between. This CDR3 has 15 amino acids. CDR1 is SGHVS, CDR2 FNYEAQ, per germline. CDR3: CASSSEGTILNEQYF. For the CDR3, the DNA is TGTGCCAGCAGCTCAGAGGGGACGATTCTTAACGAGCAGTACTTC.

The gene calls are TRBV27 and TRBJ2-3, with no clear D. The CDR3 sequence is 14 residues long. V was trimmed by 3 bases and J by 2 bases, leaving 9 bases between them. CDR1 and CDR2 from the germline V gene are MNHEY and SMNVEV (reference sequence). CDR3: CASSFTLLTDTQYF. CDR3 sequence (DNA): TGTGCCAGCAGTTTTACCCTCCTCACAGATACGCAGTATTTT.

This clonotype was observed at least ten times. The CDR3 DNA reads TGTGCCAGCAGGCCTACTAGCGGGACCACCAGGGAGCAGTTCTTC. Translation: CASRPTSGTTREQFF. The chain is built from TRBV11-2 and TRBJ2-1, with 10 bases that match TRBD2. CDR3 length equals 15 residues. J gave up 10 bases and V 6 bases, and 12 bases lay outside the gene matches. CDR1 and CDR2 from the germline V gene are SGHAT and FQNNGV.